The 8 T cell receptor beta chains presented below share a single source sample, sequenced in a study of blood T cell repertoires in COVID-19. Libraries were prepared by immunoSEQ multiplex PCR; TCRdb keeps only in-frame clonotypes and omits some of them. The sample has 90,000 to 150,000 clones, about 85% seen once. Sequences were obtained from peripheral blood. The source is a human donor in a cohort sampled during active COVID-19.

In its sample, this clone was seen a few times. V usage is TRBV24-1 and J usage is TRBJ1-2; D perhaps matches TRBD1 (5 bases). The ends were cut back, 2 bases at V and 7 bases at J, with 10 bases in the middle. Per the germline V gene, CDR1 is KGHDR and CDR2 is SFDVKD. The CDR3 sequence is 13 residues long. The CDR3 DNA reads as TGTGCCACCAGTGATTGGGGGGGATTTGGCTACACCTTC. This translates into CATSDWGGFGYTF.

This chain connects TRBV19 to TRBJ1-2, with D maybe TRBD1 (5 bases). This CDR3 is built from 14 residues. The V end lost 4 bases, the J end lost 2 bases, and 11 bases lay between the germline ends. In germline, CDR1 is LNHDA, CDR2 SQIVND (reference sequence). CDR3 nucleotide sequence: TGTGCCAGTAGTACGTGGGGACTGAACTATGGCTACACCTTC. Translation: CASSTWGLNYGYTF.

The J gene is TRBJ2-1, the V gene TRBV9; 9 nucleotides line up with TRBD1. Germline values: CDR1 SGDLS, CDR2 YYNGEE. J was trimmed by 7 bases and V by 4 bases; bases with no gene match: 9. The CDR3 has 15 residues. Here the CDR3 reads CASSPRTGVGNEQFF. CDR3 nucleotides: TGTGCCAGCAGCCCCAGGACAGGGGTCGGAAATGAGCAGTTCTTC.

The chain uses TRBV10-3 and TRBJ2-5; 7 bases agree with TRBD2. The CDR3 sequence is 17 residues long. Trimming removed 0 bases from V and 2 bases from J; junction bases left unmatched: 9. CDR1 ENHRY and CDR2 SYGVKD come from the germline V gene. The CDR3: CAISESRGGAVQETQYF. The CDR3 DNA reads TGTGCCATCAGTGAGTCTCGGGGAGGGGCGGTACAAGAGACCCAGTACTTC.

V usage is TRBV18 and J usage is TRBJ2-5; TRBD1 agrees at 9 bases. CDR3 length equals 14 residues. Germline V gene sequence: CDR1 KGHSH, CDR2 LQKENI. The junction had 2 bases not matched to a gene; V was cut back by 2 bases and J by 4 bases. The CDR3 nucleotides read TGTGCCAGCTCACCATACAGGGGGCTAGAGACCCAGTACTTC. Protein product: CASSPYRGLETQYF.

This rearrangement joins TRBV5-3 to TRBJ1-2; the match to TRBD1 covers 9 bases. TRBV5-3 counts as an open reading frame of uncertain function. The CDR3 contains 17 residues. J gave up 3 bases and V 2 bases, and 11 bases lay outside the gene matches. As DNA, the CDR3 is TGTGCCAGAAGCTTTTTTCATGACCGGGACAGGGACTATGGCTACACCTTC. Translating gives CARSFFHDRDRDYGYTF.

This chain's CDR3 is CASSPRTSGSHGKQFF. The CDR3 nucleotides read TGTGCCAGCAGCCCGCGGACTAGCGGGTCCCATGGGAAGCAGTTCTTC. This chain links TRBV14 with TRBJ2-1; TRBD2 matches at 11 bases. The CDR3 spans 16 residues. With V trimmed by 4 bases and J by 11 bases, 13 bases remained unmatched. Germline CDR1 and CDR2: SGHDN and FVKESK.

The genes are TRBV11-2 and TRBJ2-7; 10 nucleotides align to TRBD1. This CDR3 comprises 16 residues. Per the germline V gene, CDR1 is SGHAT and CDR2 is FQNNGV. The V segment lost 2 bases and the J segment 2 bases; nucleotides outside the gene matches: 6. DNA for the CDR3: TGTGCCAGCAGCTTACGCTTGGACAGGGGGACCTACGAGCAGTACTTC. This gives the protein CASSLRLDRGTYEQYF.